Listed here are 6 T cell receptor beta chains from one sample, sequenced in a study of OX40 agonist ivuxolimab in advanced cancers. The protocol was immunoSEQ multiplex PCR, while the TCRdb copy is restricted to in-frame clones and leaves out a portion. This table has more than 60,000 clones, approximately 90% appearing once. Specimen: CD4+ or CD8+ T cells sorted from blood, collected in a trial of the OX40 agonist ivuxolimab. These receptor sequences come from an adult with an advanced solid tumor such as melanoma, head and neck, liver or kidney cancer.

The chain's CDR3 is CASSLTGVSYNEQFF. The CDR3, as DNA: TGTGCCAGCAGTCTAACAGGGGTCTCCTACAATGAGCAGTTCTTC. The chain carries TRBV27 and TRBJ2-1; 7 bases match TRBD1. The CDR3 is 15 residues long. The germline CDR1 and CDR2 sequences are MNHEY and SMNVEV (reference sequence). V lost 5 bases, J lost 0 bases, and 4 bases stayed unmatched.

This clone came up once. V and J are TRBV7-9 and TRBJ2-7; 7 bases map to TRBD1. Germline V gene lookup returns CDR1 SEHNR and CDR2 FQNEAQ (reference sequence). Trimming removed 1 base from V and 3 bases from J; junction bases left unmatched: 6. This CDR3 contains 15 residues. The CDR3 DNA reads TGTGCCAGCAGCTTAGGGACAGGTAATAGCTACGAGCAGTACTTC. It is translated as CASSLGTGNSYEQYF.

The V gene is TRBV6-5, the J gene TRBJ2-2, with D uncertain. The CDR3 is 15 amino acids. V was clipped by 0 bases and J by 0 bases, with 5 bases between them. Germline CDR1 and CDR2: MNHEY and SVGAGI. Here the CDR3 DNA reads TGTGCCAGCAGTTACTCTAGGGCGAACACCGGGGAGCTGTTTTTT. Protein sequence: CASSYSRANTGELFF.

The V and J genes are TRBV29-1 and TRBJ2-1; D may match TRBD1 or TRBD2 (6 bases each). The CDR3 is 15 residues long. Germline V gene data show CDR1 as SQVTM and CDR2 as ANQGSEA. The germline V and J ends were trimmed by 1 base and 9 bases, with 19 bases remaining between them. The CDR3 bases are TGCAGCGTTGAAGGTGGTTTCGGGGGCTGGGGTGAGCAGTTCTTC. Protein sequence: CSVEGGFGGWGEQFF.

V is TRBV19 and J is TRBJ2-1; maybe TRBD1 (5 bases). V was cut by 0 bases and J by 1 base, with 7 bases left in between. CDR1 and CDR2 (germline): LNHDA, SQIVND (reference sequence). This CDR3 has 15 amino acids. CDR3 residues: CASSIDRESYNEQFF. The DNA of the CDR3 is TGTGCCAGTAGTATAGACAGGGAATCCTACAATGAGCAGTTCTTC.

The chain couples TRBV9 to TRBJ1-6, with D uncertain. There are 12 residues in the CDR3. V was shortened by 6 bases and J by 6 bases, with 7 bases between the two germline ends. Germline CDR1 reads SGDLS; CDR2 reads YYNGEE. CDR3 bases: TGTGCCAGCAATAAGGGTAATTCACCCCTCCACTTT. As protein: CASNKGNSPLHF.